This is a list of T cell receptor beta chains from one sample in a study of T-cell reconstitution after alpha-beta-depleted transplantation in children. One entry per CDR3 protein results from TCRdb running MiXCR on the PCR reads. The sample includes approximately 500,000 distinct CDR3 sequences, roughly a tenth of them seen just once. The sample was PBMCs, taken before TCRalphabeta/CD19-depleted stem cell transplant. The source of these receptors is a child between 2 and 9 years old with inherited bone marrow failure, due to receive a stem cell transplant. Each CDR3 is given with its conserved first and last residue. A D gene is named only where the DNA matches it firmly. Expanded clones get a size class; other rows say once, few or many, or leave the size out.

many,TRBV5-1,TRBD1,TRBJ2-5,CASSSGGQETQYF,TGTGCCAGCAGTTCAGGGGGCCAAGAGACCCAGTACTTC
-,TRBV29-1,TRBD2,TRBJ2-1,CSVVWSSGSNEQFF,TGCAGCGTTGTTTGGTCTAGCGGGAGCAATGAGCAGTTCTTC
many,TRBV11-2,TRBD1,TRBJ1-1,CASSLAPTGGNTEAFF,TGTGCCAGCAGCTTAGCCCCAACAGGGGGGAACACTGAAGCTTTCTTT
-,TRBV12-3/TRBV12-4,-,TRBJ2-5,CASSCIKRRVDQETQYF,TGTGCCAGCAGTTGTATAAAAAGGCGCGTGGACCAAGAGACCCAGTACTTC
many,TRBV29-1,TRBD1,TRBJ2-2,CSVQTGDNTGELFF,TGCAGCGTACAGACAGGGGATAATACCGGGGAGCTGTTTTTT
many,TRBV5-6,-,TRBJ1-1,CASSFHPENTEAFF,TGTGCCAGCAGCTTCCACCCTGAGAACACTGAAGCTTTCTTT
many,TRBV12-3/TRBV12-4,-,TRBJ1-6,CASSLGWSSYNSPLHF,TGTGCCAGCAGTTTGGGGTGGAGCTCCTATAATTCACCCCTCCACTTT
many,TRBV6-2/TRBV6-3,TRBD1,TRBJ2-2,CASSGRTGNTGELFF,TGTGCCAGCAGTGGAAGGACAGGGAACACCGGGGAGCTGTTTTTT
many,TRBV15,-,TRBJ2-7,CATSRDAEQYF,TGTGCCACCAGCAGAGATGCCGAGCAGTACTTC
-,TRBV4-3,-,TRBJ1-1,CASSQVPDEAFF,TGCGCCAGCAGCCAAGTCCCGGATGAAGCTTTCTTT
few,TRBV6-2/TRBV6-3,TRBD2,TRBJ2-3,CASSYRGTTLAFRDTQYF,TGTGCCAGCAGCTACCGAGGGACCACACTAGCGTTCAGAGATACGCAGTATTTT
many,TRBV28,-,TRBJ2-2,CASSSCNGTLVDGELFF,TGTGCCAGCAGTTCTTGCAACGGCACCCTAGTAGACGGGGAGCTGTTTTTT
many,TRBV20-1,-,TRBJ1-4,CSAPPSSTNEKLFF,TGCAGTGCTCCACCATCGTCAACTAATGAAAAACTGTTTTTT
many,TRBV5-1,-,TRBJ2-7,CASSLDPRGYEQYF,TGCGCCAGCAGCCTAGACCCCAGGGGCTACGAGCAGTACTTC
many,TRBV6-2/TRBV6-3,-,TRBJ1-1,CASSLASVKPEAFF,TGTGCCAGCAGTCTGGCGAGCGTGAAGCCTGAAGCTTTCTTT
many,TRBV5-1,-,TRBJ2-5,CASSSTNQETQYF,TGCGCCAGCAGCTCAACCAACCAAGAGACCCAGTACTTC
many,TRBV5-1,-,TRBJ2-7,CASSPVGAGAYEQYF,TGCGCCAGCAGCCCGGTGGGGGCAGGGGCCTACGAGCAGTACTTC
many,TRBV4-2,TRBD2,TRBJ2-1,CASSQDDLAGYNEQFF,TGTGCCAGCAGCCAAGATGACCTAGCGGGGTACAATGAGCAGTTCTTC
many,TRBV28,-,TRBJ1-2,CASRMGRGRYGYTF,TGTGCCAGCAGGATGGGACGGGGGAGGTATGGCTACACCTTC
-,TRBV30,TRBD2,TRBJ2-3,CAWHLAGGKDTQYF,TGTGCCTGGCACTTAGCGGGAGGTAAAGATACGCAGTATTTT
many,TRBV27,-,TRBJ2-1,CASSSRTANNEQFF,TGTGCCAGCAGTTCTAGGACAGCCAACAATGAGCAGTTCTTC
many,TRBV7-9,-,TRBJ1-1,CASSLRGNTEAFF,TGTGCCAGCAGCTTAAGAGGGAACACTGAAGCTTTCTTT
many,TRBV4-3,-,TRBJ2-2,CASSQDSWPPRELFF,TGCGCCAGCAGCCAAGATTCCTGGCCCCCCCGGGAGCTGTTTTTT
many,TRBV6-5,-,TRBJ1-1,CASRTLNTEAFF,TGTGCCAGCAGGACCTTGAACACTGAAGCTTTCTTT